The source of this T cell receptor beta chain is a study of blood T cell repertoires in COVID-19. Per the study methods: Reference gene primer amplification gave nucleated cell count estimates. Some clones are missing from TCRdb's copy, which holds only in-frame ones; the method was immunoSEQ multiplex PCR. The V and J calls and the clone size are those of that table, but D and trimming were determined from the DNA. The sample records 200,000 to 250,000 clones, approximately 84% being singletons. This CDR3 contains 15 residues. Trimming took 5 bases from V and 2 from J; bases not matched to a gene: 5. Germline V lookup: CDR1 SGHVS, CDR2 FQNEAQ.

This TCR was recovered from a woman aged 60 to 75 with acute or convalescent COVID-19. V usage is TRBV7-8 and J usage is TRBJ2-7; 11 bases are shared with TRBD2. The sequencing sample was made of peripheral blood. CDR3 bases: TGTGCCAGCAGCCAACTAGCGGGGGAGACCTACGAGCAGTACTTC. This gives the protein CASSQLAGETYEQYF.